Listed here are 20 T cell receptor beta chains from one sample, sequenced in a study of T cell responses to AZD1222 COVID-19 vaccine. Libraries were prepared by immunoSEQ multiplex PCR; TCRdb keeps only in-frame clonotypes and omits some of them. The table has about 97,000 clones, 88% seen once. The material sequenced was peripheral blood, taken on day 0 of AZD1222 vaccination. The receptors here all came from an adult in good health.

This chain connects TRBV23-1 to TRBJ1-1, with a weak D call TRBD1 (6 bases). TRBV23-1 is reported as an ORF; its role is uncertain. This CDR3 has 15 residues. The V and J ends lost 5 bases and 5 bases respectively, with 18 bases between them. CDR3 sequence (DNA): TGCGCCAGCAGTATCCCCAGGGGAGTATTTACTGAAGCTTTCTTT. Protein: CASSIPRGVFTEAFF.

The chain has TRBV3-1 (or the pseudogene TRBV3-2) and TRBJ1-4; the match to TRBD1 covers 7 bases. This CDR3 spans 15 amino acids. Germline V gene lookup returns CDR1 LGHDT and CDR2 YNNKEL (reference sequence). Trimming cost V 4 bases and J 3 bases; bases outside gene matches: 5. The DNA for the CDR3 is TGTGCCAGCAGCCTCAGGGGGGGATCTAATGAAAAACTGTTTTTT. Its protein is CASSLRGGSNEKLFF.

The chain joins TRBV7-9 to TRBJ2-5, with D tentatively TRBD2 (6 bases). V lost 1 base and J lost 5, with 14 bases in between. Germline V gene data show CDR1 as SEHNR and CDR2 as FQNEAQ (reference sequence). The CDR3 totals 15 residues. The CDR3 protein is CASSLVGGRAETQYF. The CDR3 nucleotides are TGTGCCAGCAGCTTAGTAGGAGGGCGCGCGGAGACCCAGTACTTC.

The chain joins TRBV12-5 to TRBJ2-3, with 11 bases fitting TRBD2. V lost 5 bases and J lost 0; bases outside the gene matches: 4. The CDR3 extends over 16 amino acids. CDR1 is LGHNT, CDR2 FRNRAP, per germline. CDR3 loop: CASGPGLAVSTDTQYF. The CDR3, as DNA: TGTGCTAGTGGTCCGGGACTAGCGGTTAGCACAGATACGCAGTATTTT.

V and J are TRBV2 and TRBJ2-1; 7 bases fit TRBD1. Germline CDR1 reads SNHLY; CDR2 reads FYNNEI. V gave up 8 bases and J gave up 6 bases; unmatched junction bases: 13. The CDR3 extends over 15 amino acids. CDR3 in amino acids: CASRQGRRQVNEQFF. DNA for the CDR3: TGTGCCAGCCGACAGGGTCGACGTCAAGTCAATGAGCAGTTCTTC.

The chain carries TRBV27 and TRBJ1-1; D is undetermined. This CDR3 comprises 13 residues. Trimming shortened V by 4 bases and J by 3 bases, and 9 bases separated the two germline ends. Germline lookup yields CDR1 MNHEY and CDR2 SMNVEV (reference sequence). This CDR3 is CASSSMDYTEAFF. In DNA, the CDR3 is TGTGCCAGCAGTTCAATGGACTACACTGAAGCTTTCTTT.

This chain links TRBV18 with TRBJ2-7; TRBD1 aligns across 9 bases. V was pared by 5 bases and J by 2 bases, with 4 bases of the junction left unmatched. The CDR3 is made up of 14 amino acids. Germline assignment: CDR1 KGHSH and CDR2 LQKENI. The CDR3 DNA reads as TGTGCCAGCTCAGCCCGGGACAGGGCCTACGAGCAGTACTTC. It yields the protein CASSARDRAYEQYF.

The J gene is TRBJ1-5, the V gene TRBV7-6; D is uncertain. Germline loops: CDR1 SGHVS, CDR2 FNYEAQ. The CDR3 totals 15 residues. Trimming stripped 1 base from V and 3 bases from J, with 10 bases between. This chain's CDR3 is CASSLVHSSNQPQHF. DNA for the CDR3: TGTGCCAGCAGCTTAGTTCACAGCTCCAATCAGCCCCAGCATTTT.

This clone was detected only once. The CDR3 DNA is TGTGCCACCACTCCGGGACAGGGCTTTTACGAGCAGTACTTC. Encoded protein: CATTPGQGFYEQYF. The chain uses TRBV6-5 and TRBJ2-7, with TRBD1 identical over 9 bases. There are 14 residues in the CDR3. J lost 4 bases, V lost 10 bases, and 11 bases had no gene match. Germline V gene lookup returns CDR1 MNHEY and CDR2 SVGAGI.

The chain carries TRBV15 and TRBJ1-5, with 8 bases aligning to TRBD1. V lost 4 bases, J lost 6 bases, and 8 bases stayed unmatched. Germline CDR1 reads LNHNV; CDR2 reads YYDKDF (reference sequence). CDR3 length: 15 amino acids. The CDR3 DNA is TGTGCCACCAGCACTGGACAGGGCCCTAGTCAGCCCCAGCATTTT. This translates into CATSTGQGPSQPQHF.

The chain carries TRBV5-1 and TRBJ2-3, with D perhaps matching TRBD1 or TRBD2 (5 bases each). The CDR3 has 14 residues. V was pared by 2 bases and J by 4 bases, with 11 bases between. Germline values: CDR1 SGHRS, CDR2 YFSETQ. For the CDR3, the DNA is TGCGCCAGCAGCTTCGGGACGGCCCCAGATACGCAGTATTTT. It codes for CASSFGTAPDTQYF.

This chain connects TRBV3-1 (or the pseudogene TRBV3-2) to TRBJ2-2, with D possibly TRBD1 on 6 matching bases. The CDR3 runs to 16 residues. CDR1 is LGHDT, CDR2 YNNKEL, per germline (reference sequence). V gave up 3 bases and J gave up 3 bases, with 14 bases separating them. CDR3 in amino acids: CASSHRQVVDTGELFF. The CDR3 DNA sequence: TGTGCCAGCAGCCATAGACAGGTCGTGGACACCGGGGAGCTGTTTTTT.

The CDR3 sequence is CASSTGKNNSPLHF. The CDR3, as DNA: TGTGCCAGCTCGACCGGGAAAAATAATTCACCCCTCCACTTT. The gene calls are TRBV5-4 and TRBJ1-6; no reliable D call. The V gene's germline CDR1 is SGHNT and CDR2 YYREEE (reference sequence). The CDR3 is made up of 14 amino acids. V lost 7 bases and J lost 5, with 13 bases in between.

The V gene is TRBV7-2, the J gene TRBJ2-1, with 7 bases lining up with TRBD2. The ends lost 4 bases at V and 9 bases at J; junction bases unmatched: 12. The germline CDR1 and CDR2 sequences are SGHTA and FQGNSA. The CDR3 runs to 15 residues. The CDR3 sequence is CASSSKYSGGIEQFF. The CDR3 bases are TGTGCCAGCAGCTCTAAATACTCGGGGGGTATTGAGCAGTTCTTC.

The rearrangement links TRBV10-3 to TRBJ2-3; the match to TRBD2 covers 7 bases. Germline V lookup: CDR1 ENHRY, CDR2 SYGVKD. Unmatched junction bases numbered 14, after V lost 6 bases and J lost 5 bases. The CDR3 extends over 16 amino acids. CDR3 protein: CAIREGGARSGDTQYF. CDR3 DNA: TGTGCCATCAGGGAGGGAGGGGCCCGCTCCGGAGATACGCAGTATTTT.

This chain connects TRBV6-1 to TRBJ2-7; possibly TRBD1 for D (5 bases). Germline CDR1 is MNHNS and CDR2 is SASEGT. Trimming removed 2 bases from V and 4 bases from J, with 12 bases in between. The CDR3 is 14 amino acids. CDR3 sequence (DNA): TGTGCCAGCAGTGAAAATCAGGGTCTGTACGAGCAGTACTTC. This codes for CASSENQGLYEQYF.

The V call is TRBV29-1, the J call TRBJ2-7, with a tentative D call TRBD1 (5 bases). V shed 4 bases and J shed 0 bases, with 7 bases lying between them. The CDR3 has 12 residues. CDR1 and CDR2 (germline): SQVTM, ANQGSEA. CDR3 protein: CSVGRDSYEQYF. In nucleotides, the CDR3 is TGCAGCGTTGGCAGGGACTCCTACGAGCAGTACTTC.

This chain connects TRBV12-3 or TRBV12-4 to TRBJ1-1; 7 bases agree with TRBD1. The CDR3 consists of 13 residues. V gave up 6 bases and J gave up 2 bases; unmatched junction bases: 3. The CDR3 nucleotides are TGTGCCAGCAGCTGGGACAGTAACACTGAAGCTTTCTTT. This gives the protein CASSWDSNTEAFF.

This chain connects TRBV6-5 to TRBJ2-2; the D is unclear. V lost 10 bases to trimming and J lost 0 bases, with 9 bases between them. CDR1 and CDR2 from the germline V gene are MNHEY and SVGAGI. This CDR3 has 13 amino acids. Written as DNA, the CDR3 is TGTGCCAACTCCGACTCGAACACCGGGGAGCTGTTTTTT. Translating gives CANSDSNTGELFF.

The CDR3 loop reads CASSLWPTVNTEAFF. The CDR3 DNA is TGTGCCAGCAGCCTTTGGCCCACAGTGAACACTGAAGCTTTCTTT. The genes are TRBV3-1 (or the pseudogene TRBV3-2) and TRBJ1-1; D is ambiguous. The V end lost 4 bases, the J end lost 0 bases, and 12 bases lay between the germline ends. CDR1 LGHDT and CDR2 YNNKEL come from the germline V gene (reference sequence). CDR3 size: 15 residues.